These T cell receptor beta chains were read from a single sample in a study of blood T cell repertoires in COVID-19. The protocol was immunoSEQ multiplex PCR, while the TCRdb copy is restricted to in-frame clones and leaves out a portion. The sample carries under 500,000 clones, over 75% recorded once. Sample: PBMCs or T cells enriched from blood (not recorded which). Receptors originate from a young man who had recovered from COVID-19. Each CDR3 is given with its conserved first and last residue. D genes are given only for firm matches. Clone size is stated in some rows and not others, as once, few, many or a class when expanded.

V gene	clone size	J gene	D gene	CDR3 protein	CDR3 DNA
TRBV18	.	TRBJ2-3	.	CASSSTGNTDTQYF	TGTGCCAGCTCATCGACAGGTAACACAGATACGCAGTATTTT
TRBV30	.	TRBJ2-7	.	CAWSQGSEQYF	TGTGCCTGGAGTCAGGGTTCCGAGCAGTACTTC
TRBV5-1	.	TRBJ2-7	TRBD1	CASRAGTGGNEQYF	TGCGCCAGCAGAGCGGGGACAGGGGGCAACGAGCAGTACTTC
TRBV29-1	.	TRBJ1-2	TRBD1	CSVSQGGLVGYTF	TGCAGCGTTTCTCAGGGGGGACTTGTTGGCTACACCTTC
TRBV11-2	.	TRBJ1-1	.	CASSPQAAGDTEAFF	TGTGCCAGCAGCCCCCAGGCGGCGGGCGACACTGAAGCTTTCTTT
TRBV7-9	.	TRBJ2-7	.	CASSHDSYERYF	TGTGCCAGCAGTCACGACAGCTACGAGCGGTACTTC
TRBV2	.	TRBJ1-1	TRBD1	CASTGGAEAFF	TGTGCCAGTACAGGGGGGGCTGAAGCTTTCTTT
TRBV6-5	once	TRBJ1-2	.	CASRAAASNYGYTF	TGTGCCAGCAGGGCGGCCGCTTCTAACTATGGCTACACCTTC
TRBV3-1/TRBV3-2	.	TRBJ1-1	TRBD1	CASSPWDSRTEAFF	TGTGCCAGCAGCCCTTGGGACAGTCGCACTGAAGCTTTCTTT
TRBV27	.	TRBJ1-6	.	CASSSWGGNSPLHF	TGTGCCAGCAGTTCATGGGGGGGAAATTCACCCCTCCACTTT
TRBV28	once	TRBJ1-3	.	CATIAPSGNTIYF	TGTGCCACCATCGCCCCGAGTGGAAACACCATATATTTT
TRBV7-3	.	TRBJ2-3	TRBD2	CASSHRLAGGADTQYF	TGTGCCAGCAGCCACCGGTTAGCGGGAGGGGCAGATACGCAGTATTTT
TRBV6-2/TRBV6-3	.	TRBJ2-7	TRBD1	CASSRGTGQGFTFEQYF	TGTGCCAGCAGTCGGGGGACTGGACAGGGGTTTACTTTCGAGCAGTACTTC
TRBV5-6	once	TRBJ2-3	TRBD2	CASSFPGTSGPDTQYF	TGTGCCAGCAGCTTTCCAGGGACTAGCGGGCCAGATACGCAGTATTTT
TRBV5-6	once	TRBJ1-2	.	CASSLGEGVYGYTF	TGTGCCAGCAGCTTAGGTGAGGGGGTCTATGGCTACACCTTC
TRBV30	.	TRBJ2-5	.	CAWSVRWAGNGTQYF	TGTGCCTGGAGTGTACGCTGGGCGGGCAATGGGACCCAGTACTTC
TRBV28	.	TRBJ2-1	.	CASSFRNEQFF	TGTGCCAGCAGTTTCCGCAATGAGCAGTTCTTC
TRBV6-1	.	TRBJ2-4	.	CASSEKGNWDIQYF	TGTGCCAGCAGTGAAAAGGGGAATTGGGACATTCAGTACTTC
TRBV7-9	.	TRBJ1-2	.	CASSPPGGVDGYTF	TGTGCCAGCAGCCCTCCGGGGGGTGTAGATGGCTACACCTTC
TRBV25-1	.	TRBJ2-2	.	CATGHNTGELFF	TGTGCAACGGGACACAACACCGGGGAGCTGTTTTTT
TRBV30	.	TRBJ1-1	.	CAWSLATEAFF	TGTGCCTGGAGTCTGGCCACTGAAGCTTTCTTT
TRBV28	.	TRBJ2-7	TRBD2	CASSSSGRGEQYF	TGTGCCAGCAGTTCTAGCGGGAGGGGCGAGCAGTACTTC
TRBV15	.	TRBJ2-5	.	CATSQMREGETQYF	TGTGCCACCAGCCAGATGAGGGAAGGAGAGACCCAGTACTTC
TRBV7-9	.	TRBJ2-1	TRBD2	CASSLGGSHNEQFF	TGTGCCAGCAGCTTGGGAGGGAGTCACAATGAGCAGTTCTTC
TRBV5-4	.	TRBJ1-3	.	CAWEGRVGNTIYF	TGTGCCTGGGAGGGGCGAGTTGGAAACACCATATATTTT
TRBV15	.	TRBJ1-4	.	CATSSIQGSREKLFF	TGTGCCACCAGCAGTATACAGGGCTCTAGGGAAAAACTGTTTTTT
TRBV2	.	TRBJ2-3	.	CASSEGGHLSTDTQYF	TGTGCCAGCAGTGAAGGCGGACACTTAAGCACAGATACGCAGTATTTT
TRBV3-1/TRBV3-2	.	TRBJ1-1	TRBD1	CASSPTGRGQGEVNTEAFF	TGTGCCAGCAGCCCCACGGGCAGGGGGCAAGGTGAGGTGAACACTGAAGCTTTCTTT
TRBV5-5	.	TRBJ2-4	TRBD2	CASSLAGGPGNIQYF	TGTGCCAGCAGCTTAGCGGGAGGGCCGGGAAACATTCAGTACTTC
TRBV2	.	TRBJ1-6	TRBD1	CASSLRDRGNSPLHF	TGTGCCAGCAGTTTACGGGACAGGGGAAATTCACCCCTCCACTTT
TRBV9	.	TRBJ1-3	.	CASSVGGASGNTIYF	TGTGCCAGCAGCGTCGGAGGGGCCTCTGGAAACACCATATATTTT
TRBV3-1/TRBV3-2	.	TRBJ2-7	TRBD1	CASSHHSSGGSYEQYF	TGTGCCAGCAGCCACCATTCCTCAGGGGGCTCCTACGAGCAGTACTTC
TRBV7-3	.	TRBJ2-1	.	CASSLKPWGDEQFF	TGTGCCAGCAGCTTAAAACCCTGGGGGGATGAGCAGTTCTTC
TRBV15	.	TRBJ2-5	TRBD2	CATSRDLGLAGPGAETQYF	TGTGCCACCAGCAGAGATCTCGGGCTAGCGGGCCCGGGGGCAGAGACCCAGTACTTC
TRBV4-1	.	TRBJ2-5	.	CASSQGLPETQYF	TGCGCCAGCAGCCAAGGACTCCCGGAGACCCAGTACTTC
TRBV10-3	few	TRBJ2-1	.	CATLNGSYNEQFF	TGTGCCACCCTAAACGGCTCCTACAATGAGCAGTTCTTC
TRBV27	.	TRBJ1-2	TRBD1	CASSIDRGVDGYTF	TGTGCCAGCAGCATTGACAGGGGGGTTGATGGCTACACCTTC
TRBV7-2	.	TRBJ1-3	.	CASSLVGGNSGNTIYF	TGTGCCAGCAGCTTAGTCGGGGGAAACTCTGGAAACACCATATATTTT
TRBV24-1	.	TRBJ2-2	TRBD1	CATTRTGNTGELFF	TGTGCCACCACCCGGACAGGCAACACCGGGGAGCTGTTTTTT